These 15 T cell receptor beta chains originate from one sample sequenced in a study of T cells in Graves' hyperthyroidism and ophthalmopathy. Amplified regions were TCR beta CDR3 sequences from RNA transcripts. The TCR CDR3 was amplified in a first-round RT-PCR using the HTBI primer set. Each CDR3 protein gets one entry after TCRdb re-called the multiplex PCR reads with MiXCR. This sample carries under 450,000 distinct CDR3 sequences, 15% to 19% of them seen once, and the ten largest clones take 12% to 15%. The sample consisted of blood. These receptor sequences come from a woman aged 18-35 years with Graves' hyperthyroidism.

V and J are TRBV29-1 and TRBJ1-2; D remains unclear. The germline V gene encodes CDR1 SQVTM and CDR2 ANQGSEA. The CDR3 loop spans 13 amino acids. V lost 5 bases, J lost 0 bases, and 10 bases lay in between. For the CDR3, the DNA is TGCAGCGTTCAGTGGGGAGCTAACTATGGCTACACCTTC. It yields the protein CSVQWGANYGYTF. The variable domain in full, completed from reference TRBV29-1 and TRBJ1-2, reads SAVISQKPSRDICQRGTSLTIQCQVDSQVTMMFWYRQQPGQSLTLIATANQGSEATYESGFVIDKFPISRPNLTFSTLTVSNMSPEDSSIYLCSVQWGANYGYTFGSGTRLTVV.

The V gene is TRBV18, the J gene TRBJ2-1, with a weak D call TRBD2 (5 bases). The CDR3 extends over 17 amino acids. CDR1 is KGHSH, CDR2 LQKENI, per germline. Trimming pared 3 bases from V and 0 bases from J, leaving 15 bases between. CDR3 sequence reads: CASSPGLAASSYNEQFF. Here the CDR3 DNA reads TGTGCCAGCTCACCGGGTCTAGCCGCAAGCTCCTACAATGAGCAGTTCTTC.

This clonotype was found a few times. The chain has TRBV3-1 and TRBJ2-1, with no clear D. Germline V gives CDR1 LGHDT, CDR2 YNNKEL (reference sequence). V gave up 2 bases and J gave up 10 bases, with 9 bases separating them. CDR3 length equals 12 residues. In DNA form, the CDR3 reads TGTGCCAGCAGCCAAATGACAAACGAGCAGTTCTTC. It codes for CASSQMTNEQFF.

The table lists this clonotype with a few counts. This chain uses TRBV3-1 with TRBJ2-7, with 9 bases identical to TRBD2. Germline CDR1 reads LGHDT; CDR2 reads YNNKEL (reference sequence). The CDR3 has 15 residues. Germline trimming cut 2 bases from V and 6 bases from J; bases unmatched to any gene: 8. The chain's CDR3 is CASSQWGLAHREQYF. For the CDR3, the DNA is TGTGCCAGCAGCCAATGGGGACTAGCCCACCGCGAGCAGTACTTC.

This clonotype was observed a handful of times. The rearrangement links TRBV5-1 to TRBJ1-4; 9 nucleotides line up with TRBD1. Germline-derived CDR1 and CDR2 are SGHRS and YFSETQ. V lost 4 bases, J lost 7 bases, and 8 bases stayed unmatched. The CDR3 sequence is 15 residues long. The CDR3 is CASSPTQGASEKLFF. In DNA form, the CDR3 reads TGCGCCAGCAGCCCCACACAGGGGGCGAGTGAAAAACTGTTTTTT.

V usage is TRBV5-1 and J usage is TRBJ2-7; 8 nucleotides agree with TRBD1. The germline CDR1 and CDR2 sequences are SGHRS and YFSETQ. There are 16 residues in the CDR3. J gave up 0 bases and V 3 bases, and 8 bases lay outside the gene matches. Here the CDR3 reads CASSSDRVGTSYEQYF. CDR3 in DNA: TGCGCCAGCAGCTCGGACAGGGTGGGAACCTCCTACGAGCAGTACTTC. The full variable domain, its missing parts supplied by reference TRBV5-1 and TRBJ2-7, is KAGVTQTPRYLIKTRGQQVTLSCSPISGHRSVSWYQQTPGQGLQFLFEYFSETQRNKGNFPGRFSGRQFSNSRSEMNVSTLELGDSALYLCASSSDRVGTSYEQYFGPGTRLTVT.

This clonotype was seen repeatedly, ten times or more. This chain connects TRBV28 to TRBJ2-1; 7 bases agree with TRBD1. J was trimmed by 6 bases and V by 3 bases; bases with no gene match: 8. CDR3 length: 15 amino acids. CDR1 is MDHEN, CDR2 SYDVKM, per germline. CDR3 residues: CASSLRQGWGNEQFF. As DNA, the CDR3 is TGTGCCAGCAGTTTGCGACAGGGATGGGGCAATGAGCAGTTCTTC. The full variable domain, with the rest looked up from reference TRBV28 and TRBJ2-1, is DVKVTQSSRYLVKRTGEKVFLECVQDMDHENMFWYRQDPGLGLRLIYFSYDVKMKEKGDIPEGYSVSREKKERFSLILESASTNQTSMYLCASSLRQGWGNEQFFGPGTRLTVL.

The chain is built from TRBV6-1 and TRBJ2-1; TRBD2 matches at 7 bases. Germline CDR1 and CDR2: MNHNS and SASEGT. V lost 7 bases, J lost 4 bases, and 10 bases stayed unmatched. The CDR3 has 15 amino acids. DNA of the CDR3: TGTGCCAGCACCACGGCGGGACTACCGTACAATGAGCAGTTCTTC. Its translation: CASTTAGLPYNEQFF.

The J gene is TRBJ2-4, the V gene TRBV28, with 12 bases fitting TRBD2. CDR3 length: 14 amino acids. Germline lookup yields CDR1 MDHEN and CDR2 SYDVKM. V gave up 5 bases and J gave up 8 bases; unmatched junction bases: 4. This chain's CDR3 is CASSLAGGRDIQYF. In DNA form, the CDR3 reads TGTGCCAGCAGTCTAGCGGGGGGGCGGGACATTCAGTACTTC.

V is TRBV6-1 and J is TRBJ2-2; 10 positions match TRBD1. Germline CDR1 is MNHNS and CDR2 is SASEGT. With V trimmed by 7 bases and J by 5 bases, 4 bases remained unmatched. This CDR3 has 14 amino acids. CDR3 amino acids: CASKGTGETGELFF. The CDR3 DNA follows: TGTGCCAGCAAAGGGACAGGGGAAACCGGGGAGCTGTTTTTT.

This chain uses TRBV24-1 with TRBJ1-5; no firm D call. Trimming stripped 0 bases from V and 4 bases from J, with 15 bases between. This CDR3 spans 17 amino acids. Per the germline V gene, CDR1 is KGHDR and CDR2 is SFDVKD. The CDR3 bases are TGTGCCACCAGTGATTTGAGCGTGCCGGGAGGAAATCAGCCCCAGCATTTT. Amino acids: CATSDLSVPGGNQPQHF.

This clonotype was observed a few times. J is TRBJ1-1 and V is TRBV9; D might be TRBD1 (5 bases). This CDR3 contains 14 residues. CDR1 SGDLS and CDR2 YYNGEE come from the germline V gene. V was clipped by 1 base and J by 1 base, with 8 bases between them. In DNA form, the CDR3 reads TGTGCCAGCAGCGTATCCCAGGGGAACACTGAAGCTTTCTTT. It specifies CASSVSQGNTEAFF.

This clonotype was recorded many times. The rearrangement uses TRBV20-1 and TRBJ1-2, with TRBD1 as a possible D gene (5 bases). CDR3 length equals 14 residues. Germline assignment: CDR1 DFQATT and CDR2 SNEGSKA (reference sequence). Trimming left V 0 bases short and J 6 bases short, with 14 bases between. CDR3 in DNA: TGCAGTGCTAGAGATGCGGGAGCAGGGCATGGCTACACCTTC. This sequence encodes CSARDAGAGHGYTF.

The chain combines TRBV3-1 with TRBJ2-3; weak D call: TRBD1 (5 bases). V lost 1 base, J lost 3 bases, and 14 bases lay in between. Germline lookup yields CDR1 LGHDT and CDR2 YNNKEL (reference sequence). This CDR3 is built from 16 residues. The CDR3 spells CASSQARVGRTDTQYF. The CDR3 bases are TGTGCCAGCAGCCAAGCCAGGGTGGGAAGAACAGATACGCAGTATTTT.

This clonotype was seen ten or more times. The CDR3 region has the DNA TGTGCCAGCGCGACAGGGAGGTTTTCTGGAAACACCATATATTTT. This sequence encodes CASATGRFSGNTIYF. The chain is built from TRBV28 and TRBJ1-3; TRBD1 aligns across 7 bases. Germline CDR1 MDHEN, CDR2 SYDVKM. The CDR3 has 15 residues. V dropped 8 bases and J dropped 1; count of bases not matched to a gene: 8.